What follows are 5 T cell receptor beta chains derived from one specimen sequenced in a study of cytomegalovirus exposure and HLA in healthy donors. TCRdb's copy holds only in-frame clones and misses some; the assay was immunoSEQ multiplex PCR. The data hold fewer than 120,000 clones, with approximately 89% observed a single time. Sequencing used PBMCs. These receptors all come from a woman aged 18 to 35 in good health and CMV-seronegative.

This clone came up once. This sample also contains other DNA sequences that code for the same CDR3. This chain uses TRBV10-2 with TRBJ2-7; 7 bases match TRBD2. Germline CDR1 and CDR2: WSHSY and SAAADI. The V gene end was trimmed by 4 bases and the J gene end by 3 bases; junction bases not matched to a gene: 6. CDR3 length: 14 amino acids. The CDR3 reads CASSGPGGGYEQYF. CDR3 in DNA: TGCGCCAGCAGTGGCCCGGGAGGAGGCTACGAGCAGTACTTC.

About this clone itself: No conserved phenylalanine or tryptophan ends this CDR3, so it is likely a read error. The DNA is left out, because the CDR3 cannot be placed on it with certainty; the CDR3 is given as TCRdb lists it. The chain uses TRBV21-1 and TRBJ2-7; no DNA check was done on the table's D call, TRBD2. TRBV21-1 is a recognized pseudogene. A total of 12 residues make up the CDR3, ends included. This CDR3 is CASSKGGKLGNP.

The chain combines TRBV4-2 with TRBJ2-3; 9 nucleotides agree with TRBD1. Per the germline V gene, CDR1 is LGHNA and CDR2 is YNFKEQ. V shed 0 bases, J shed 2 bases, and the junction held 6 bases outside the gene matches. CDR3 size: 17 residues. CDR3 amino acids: CASSQDQGDRDTDTQYF. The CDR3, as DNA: TGTGCCAGCAGCCAAGATCAGGGGGACAGGGACACAGATACGCAGTATTTT.

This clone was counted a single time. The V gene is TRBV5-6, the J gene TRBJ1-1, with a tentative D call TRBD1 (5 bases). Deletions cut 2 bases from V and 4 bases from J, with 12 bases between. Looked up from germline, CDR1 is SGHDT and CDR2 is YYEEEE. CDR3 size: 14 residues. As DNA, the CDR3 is TGTGCCAGCAGCTTAGCGGGAGGGGCCACTGAAGCTTTCTTT. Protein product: CASSLAGGATEAFF.

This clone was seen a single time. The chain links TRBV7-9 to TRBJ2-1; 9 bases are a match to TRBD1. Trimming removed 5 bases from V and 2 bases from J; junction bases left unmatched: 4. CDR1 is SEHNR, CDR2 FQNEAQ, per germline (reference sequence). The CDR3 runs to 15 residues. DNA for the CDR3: TGTGCCAGCAGCCCCGGACAGGGGACCTACAATGAGCAGTTCTTC. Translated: CASSPGQGTYNEQFF.